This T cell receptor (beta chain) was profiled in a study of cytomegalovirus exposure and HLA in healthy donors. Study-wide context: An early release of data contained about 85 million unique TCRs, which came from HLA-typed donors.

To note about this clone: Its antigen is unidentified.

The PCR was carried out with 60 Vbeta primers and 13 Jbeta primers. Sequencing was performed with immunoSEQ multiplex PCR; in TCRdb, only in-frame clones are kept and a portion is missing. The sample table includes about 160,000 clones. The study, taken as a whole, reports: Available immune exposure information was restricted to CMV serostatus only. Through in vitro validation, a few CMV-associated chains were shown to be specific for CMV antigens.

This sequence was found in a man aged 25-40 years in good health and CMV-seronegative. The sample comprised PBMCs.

As DNA, the CDR3 is TGTGCCAGTACTCTCGTACAGAACACTGAAGCTTTCTTT. The encoded protein is CASTLVQNTEAFF. The chain combines TRBV19 with TRBJ1-1; D uncertain. Trimming left V 7 bases short and J 1 base short, with 10 bases between. The CDR3 sequence is 13 residues long. Germline assignment: CDR1 LNHDA and CDR2 SQIVND (reference sequence).